Listed here are 8 T cell receptor beta chains from one sample, sequenced in a study of cytomegalovirus exposure and HLA in healthy donors. Researchers ran the PCR with 60 Vbeta and 13 Jbeta primers. The assay was immunoSEQ multiplex PCR, and TCRdb's table has in-frame clones only and misses some. This table holds some 150,000 clones, roughly four fifths found once. Sequenced material: PBMCs. Every receptor here comes from a middle-aged man in good health and CMV-seropositive.

V gene TRBV4-1 combines with J gene TRBJ2-7, with D perhaps TRBD1 (5 bases). The V gene lost 0 bases and the J gene lost 2 bases, with 8 bases spanning the gap. Germline CDR1 and CDR2: MGHRA and YSYEKL. This CDR3 comprises 14 residues. The CDR3 loop is CASSQDNRTYEQYF. CDR3 DNA sequence: TGCGCCAGCAGCCAAGACAACAGGACCTACGAGCAGTACTTC.

Comments on this clone: The junction and the germline gene differ at one end; a read error may be behind it. CDR3 sequence reads: CSSSVGQGASGNTIYF. The CDR3 DNA sequence: TGTTCCAGCAGCGTCGGACAGGGGGCCTCTGGAAACACCATATATTTT. This sequence joins TRBV7-9 and TRBJ1-3; 11 bases align to TRBD1. CDR3 length: 16 residues. Per the germline V gene, CDR1 is SEHNR and CDR2 is FQNEAQ (reference sequence). The full variable domain, rest sourced from reference TRBV7-9 and TRBJ1-3, is DTGVSQNPRHKITKRGQNVTFRCDPISEHNRLYWYRQTLGQGPEFLTYFQNEAQLEKSRLLSDRFSAERPKGSFSTLEIQRTEQGDSAMYLCSSSVGQGASGNTIYFGEGSWLTVV.

The chain carries TRBV21-1 and TRBJ2-7; TRBD1, the table's D call, was not compared with the DNA. TRBV21-1 is noted as a pseudogene. The CDR3 has 16 amino acids. The CDR3 region is CASSKVFRGPSYEQYF. The DNA for the CDR3 is TGTGCCAGCAGCAAAGTATTCAGGGGCCCTTCCTACGAGCAGTACTTC.

The J gene is TRBJ1-2, the V gene TRBV27; D remains ambiguous. Trimming pared 7 bases from V and 6 bases from J, leaving 15 bases between. Germline V CDR1 and CDR2: MNHEY, SMNVEV (reference sequence). The CDR3 spans 13 residues. CDR3 residues: CASNLSRNDGYTF. In nucleotides, the CDR3 is TGTGCCAGCAACCTTTCTAGGAATGATGGCTACACCTTC.

This clone was seen once. The chain is built from TRBV27 and TRBJ2-7; 11 bases map to TRBD2. V gave up 5 bases and J gave up 3 bases; unmatched junction bases: 12. The CDR3 is 17 amino acids. The germline gives CDR1 MNHEY, CDR2 SMNVEV (reference sequence). CDR3 region: CASSPMTSGTPYYEQYF. The DNA for the CDR3 is TGTGCCAGCAGTCCAATGACTAGCGGGACGCCCTACTACGAGCAGTACTTC.

The chain uses TRBV4-1 and TRBJ2-7; 7 nucleotides line up with TRBD2. Germline CDR1 is MGHRA and CDR2 is YSYEKL. The CDR3 is 19 amino acids. J was trimmed by 0 bases and V by 0 bases; bases with no gene match: 14. Here the CDR3 reads CASSQDWREGLWASYEQYF. The CDR3 DNA sequence: TGCGCCAGCAGCCAAGACTGGAGGGAGGGCCTATGGGCCTCCTACGAGCAGTACTTC.

The CDR3 DNA is TGTGCCAGTAGTAGGGGGGTCTCCTACGAGCAGTACTTC. Translation: CASSRGVSYEQYF. This sequence joins TRBV19 and TRBJ2-7; maybe TRBD2 (6 bases). The V and J ends lost 4 bases and 0 bases respectively, with 7 bases between them. The CDR3 contains 13 residues. CDR1 and CDR2 from the germline V gene are LNHDA and SQIVND (reference sequence).

The chain employs TRBV5-1 and TRBJ2-7, with TRBD2 matching over 9 bases. The germline CDR1 and CDR2 sequences are SGHRS and YFSETQ. This CDR3 has 15 amino acids. The V and J ends lost 4 bases and 4 bases, in that order; junction bases with no gene match: 9. The CDR3 DNA follows: TGCGCCAGCAGCCCAGGTAGCGGGAGCGGGTACGAGCAGTACTTC. Protein product: CASSPGSGSGYEQYF.